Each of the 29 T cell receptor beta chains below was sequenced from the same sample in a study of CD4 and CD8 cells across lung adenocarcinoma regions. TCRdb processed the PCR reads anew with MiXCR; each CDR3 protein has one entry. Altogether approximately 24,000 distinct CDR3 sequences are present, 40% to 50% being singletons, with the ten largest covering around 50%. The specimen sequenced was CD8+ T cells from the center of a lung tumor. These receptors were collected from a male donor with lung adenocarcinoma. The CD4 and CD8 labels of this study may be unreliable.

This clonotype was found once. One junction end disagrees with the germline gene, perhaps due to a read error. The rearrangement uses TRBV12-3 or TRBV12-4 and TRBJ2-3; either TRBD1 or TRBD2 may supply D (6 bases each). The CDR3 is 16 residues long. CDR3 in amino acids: CASTGGARGATDTQYF. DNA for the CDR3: TGTGCCAGCACCGGGGGCGCTAGGGGGGCCACAGACACGCAGTACTTT.

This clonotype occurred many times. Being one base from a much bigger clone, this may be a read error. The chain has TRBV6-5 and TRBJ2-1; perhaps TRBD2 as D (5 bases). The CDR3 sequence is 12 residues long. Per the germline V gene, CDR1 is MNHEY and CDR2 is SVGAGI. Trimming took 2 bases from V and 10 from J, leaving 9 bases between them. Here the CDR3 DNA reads TGTGCCAGCAGTTACGTTGGGAGCGAGCAGTTCTTC. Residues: CASSYVGSEQFF.

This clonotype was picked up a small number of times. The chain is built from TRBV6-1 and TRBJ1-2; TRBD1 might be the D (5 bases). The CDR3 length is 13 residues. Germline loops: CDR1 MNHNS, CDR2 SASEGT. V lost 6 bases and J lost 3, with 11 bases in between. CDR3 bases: TGTGCCAGCAGGTCAGGGCTTGACTATGGCTACACCTTC. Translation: CASRSGLDYGYTF.

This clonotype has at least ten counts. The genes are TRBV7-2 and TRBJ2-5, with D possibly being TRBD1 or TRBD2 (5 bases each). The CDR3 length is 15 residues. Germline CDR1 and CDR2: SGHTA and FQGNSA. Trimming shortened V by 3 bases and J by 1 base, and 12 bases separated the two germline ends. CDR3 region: CASSFGATIQETQYF. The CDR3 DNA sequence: TGTGCCAGCAGCTTCGGGGCGACTATCCAAGAGACCCAGTACTTC.

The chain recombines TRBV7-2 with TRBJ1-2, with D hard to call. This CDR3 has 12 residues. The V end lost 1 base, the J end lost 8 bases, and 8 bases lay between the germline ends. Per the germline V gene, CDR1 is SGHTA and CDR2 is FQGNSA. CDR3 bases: TGTGCCAGCAGCTTAGTTATCGGAGGCTACACCTTC. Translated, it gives CASSLVIGGYTF.

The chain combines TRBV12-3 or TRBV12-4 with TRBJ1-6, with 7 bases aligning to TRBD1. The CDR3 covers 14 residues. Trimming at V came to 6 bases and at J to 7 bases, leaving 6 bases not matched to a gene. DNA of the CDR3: TGTGCCAGCAGAAGCAGGGGGGAAAATTCACCCCTCCACTTT. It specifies CASRSRGENSPLHF.

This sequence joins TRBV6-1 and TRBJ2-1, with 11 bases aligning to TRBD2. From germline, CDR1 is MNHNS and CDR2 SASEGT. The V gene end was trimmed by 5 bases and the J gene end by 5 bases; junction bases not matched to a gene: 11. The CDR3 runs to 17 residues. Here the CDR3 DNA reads TGTGCCAGCAGTCAACGGCAAACTAGCGGGAGTAACAATGAGCAGTTCTTC. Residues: CASSQRQTSGSNNEQFF.

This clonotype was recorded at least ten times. CDR3 nucleotide sequence: TGTGCCAGCAGCCTGGAGGTACTGGGGGATACGCAGTATTTT. Protein sequence: CASSLEVLGDTQYF. V and J are TRBV6-5 and TRBJ2-3; tentatively, D is TRBD2 (5 bases). Germline V CDR1 and CDR2: MNHEY, SVGAGI. Trimming removed 6 bases from V and 6 bases from J, with 16 bases in between. CDR3 length: 14 residues.

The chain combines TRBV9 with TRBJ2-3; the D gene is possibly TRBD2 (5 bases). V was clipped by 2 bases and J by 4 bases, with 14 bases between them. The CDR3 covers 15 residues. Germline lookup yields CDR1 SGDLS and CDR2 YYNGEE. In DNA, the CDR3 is TGTGCCAGCAGCGTTTCTGAGGGAAGGGCAGATACGCAGTATTTT. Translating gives CASSVSEGRADTQYF.

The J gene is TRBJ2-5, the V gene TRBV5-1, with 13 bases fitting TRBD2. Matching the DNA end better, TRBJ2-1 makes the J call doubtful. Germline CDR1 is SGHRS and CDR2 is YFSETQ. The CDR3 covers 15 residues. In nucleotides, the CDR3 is TGCGCCAGCAGCGGACTAGCGGGAGCGCAAGAGACCCAGTTCTTC. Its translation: CASSGLAGAQETQFF.

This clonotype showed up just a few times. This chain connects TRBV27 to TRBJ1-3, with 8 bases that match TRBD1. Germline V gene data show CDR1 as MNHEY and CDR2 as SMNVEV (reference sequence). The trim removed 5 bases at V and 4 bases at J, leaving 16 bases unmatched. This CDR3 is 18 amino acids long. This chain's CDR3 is CASSPRTGSSGSGNTIYF. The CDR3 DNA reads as TGTGCCAGCAGTCCCCGGACAGGGTCGAGTGGCTCCGGAAACACCATATATTTT.

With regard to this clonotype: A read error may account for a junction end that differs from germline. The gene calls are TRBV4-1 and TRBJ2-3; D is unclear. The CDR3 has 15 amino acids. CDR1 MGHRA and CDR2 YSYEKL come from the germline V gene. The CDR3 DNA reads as TGCGCCAGCAGCCAAGTCGGGCCTGGTGAAGATACCCAGTATTTT. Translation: CASSQVGPGEDTQYF.

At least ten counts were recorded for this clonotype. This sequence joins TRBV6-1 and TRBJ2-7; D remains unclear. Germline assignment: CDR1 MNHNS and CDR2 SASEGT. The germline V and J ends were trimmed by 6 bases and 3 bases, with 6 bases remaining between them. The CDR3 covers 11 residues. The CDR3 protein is CASSNNYEQYF. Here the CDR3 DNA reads TGTGCCAGCAGCAATAACTACGAGCAGTACTTC.

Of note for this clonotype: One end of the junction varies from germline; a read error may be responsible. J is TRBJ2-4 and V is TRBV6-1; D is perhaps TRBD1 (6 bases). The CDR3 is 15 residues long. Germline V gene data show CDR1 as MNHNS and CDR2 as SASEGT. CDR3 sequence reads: CASRAGVVDTDIQYF. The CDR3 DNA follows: TGTGCCAGCAGAGCAGGGGTAGTAGACACAGACATTCAGTACTTT.

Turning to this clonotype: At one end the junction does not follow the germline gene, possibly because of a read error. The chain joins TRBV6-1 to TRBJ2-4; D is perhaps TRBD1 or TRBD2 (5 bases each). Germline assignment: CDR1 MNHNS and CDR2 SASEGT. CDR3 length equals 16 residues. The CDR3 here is CVSRGSGLRAKNIQYF. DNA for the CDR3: TGTGTCAGCCGCGGCTCGGGGCTGAGAGCCAAAAACATTCAGTATTTC.

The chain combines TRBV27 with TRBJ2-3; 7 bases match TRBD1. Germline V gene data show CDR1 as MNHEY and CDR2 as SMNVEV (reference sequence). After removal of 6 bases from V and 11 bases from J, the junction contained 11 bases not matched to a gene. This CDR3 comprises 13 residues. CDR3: CASRGASTGEQYF. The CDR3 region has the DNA TGTGCCAGCAGAGGTGCGAGCACAGGGGAGCAGTATTTT.

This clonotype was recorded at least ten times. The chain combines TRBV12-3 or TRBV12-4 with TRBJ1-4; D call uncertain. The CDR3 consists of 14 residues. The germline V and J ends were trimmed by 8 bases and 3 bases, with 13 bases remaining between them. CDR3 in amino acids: CASAETSSNEKLFF. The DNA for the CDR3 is TGTGCCAGCGCAGAGACATCCTCTAATGAAAAACTGTTTTTT.

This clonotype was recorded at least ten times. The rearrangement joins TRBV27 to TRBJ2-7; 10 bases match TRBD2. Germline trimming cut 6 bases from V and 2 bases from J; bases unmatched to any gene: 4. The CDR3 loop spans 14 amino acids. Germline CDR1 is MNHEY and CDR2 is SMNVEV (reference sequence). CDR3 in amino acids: CASRGLARAYEQYF. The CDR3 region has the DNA TGTGCCAGCAGGGGACTAGCGAGGGCCTACGAGCAGTACTTC.

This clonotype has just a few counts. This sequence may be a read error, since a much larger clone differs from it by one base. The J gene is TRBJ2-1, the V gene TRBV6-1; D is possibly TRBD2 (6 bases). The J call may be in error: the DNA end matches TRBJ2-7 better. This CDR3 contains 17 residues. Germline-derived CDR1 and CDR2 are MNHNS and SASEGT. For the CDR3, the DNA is TGTGCCAGCAGGCCGACTTGGCGGGAATTTTCCTACAATGAGCAGTACTTC. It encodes CASRPTWREFSYNEQYF.

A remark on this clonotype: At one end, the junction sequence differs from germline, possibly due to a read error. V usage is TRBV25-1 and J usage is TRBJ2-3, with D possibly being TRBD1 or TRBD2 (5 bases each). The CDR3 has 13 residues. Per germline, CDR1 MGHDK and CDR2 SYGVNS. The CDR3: CASSGGVGDTQYF. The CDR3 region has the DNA TGTGCCAGCAGTGGCGGTGTGGGGGATACGCAGTACTTT.

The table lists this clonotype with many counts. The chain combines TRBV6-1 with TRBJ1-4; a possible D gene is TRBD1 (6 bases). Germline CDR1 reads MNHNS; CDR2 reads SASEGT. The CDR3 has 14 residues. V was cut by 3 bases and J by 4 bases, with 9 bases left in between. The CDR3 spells CASSEGGLNEKLFF. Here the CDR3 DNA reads TGTGCCAGCAGTGAGGGGGGGCTTAATGAAAAACTGTTTTTT.

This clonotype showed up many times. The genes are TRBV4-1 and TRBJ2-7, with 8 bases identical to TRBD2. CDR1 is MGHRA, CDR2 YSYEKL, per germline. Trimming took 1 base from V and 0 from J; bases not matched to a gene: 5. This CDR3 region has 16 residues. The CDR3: CASSQVPAGGSYEQYF. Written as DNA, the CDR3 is TGCGCCAGCAGCCAAGTTCCTGCGGGAGGCTCCTACGAGCAGTACTTC.

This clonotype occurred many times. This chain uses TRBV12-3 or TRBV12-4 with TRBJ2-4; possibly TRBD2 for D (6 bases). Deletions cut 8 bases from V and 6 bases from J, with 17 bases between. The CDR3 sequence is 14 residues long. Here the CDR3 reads CASSPGVNINIQYF. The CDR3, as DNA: TGTGCCAGCTCACCGGGGGTGAACATAAACATTCAGTACTTC.

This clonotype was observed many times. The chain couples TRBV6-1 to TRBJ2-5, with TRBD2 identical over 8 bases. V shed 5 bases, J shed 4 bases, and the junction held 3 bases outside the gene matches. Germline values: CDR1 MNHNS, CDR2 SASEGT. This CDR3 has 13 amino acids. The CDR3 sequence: CASSLGLAETQYF. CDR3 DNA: TGTGCCAGCAGTCTCGGACTAGCAGAGACCCAGTACTTC.

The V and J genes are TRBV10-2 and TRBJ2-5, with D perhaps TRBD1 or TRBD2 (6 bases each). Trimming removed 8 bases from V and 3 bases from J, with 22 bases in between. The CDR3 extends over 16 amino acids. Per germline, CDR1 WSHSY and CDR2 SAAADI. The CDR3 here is CASAGPGGRDKETQYF. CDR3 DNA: TGCGCCAGCGCGGGGCCCGGGGGCCGTGACAAAGAGACCCAGTACTTC.

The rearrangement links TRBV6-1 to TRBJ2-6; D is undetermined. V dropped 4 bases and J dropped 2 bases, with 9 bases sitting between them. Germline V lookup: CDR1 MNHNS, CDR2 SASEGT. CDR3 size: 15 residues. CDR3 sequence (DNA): TGTGCCAGCAGTGTAAGGTCCCCTGGGGCCAACGTCCTGACTTTC. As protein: CASSVRSPGANVLTF.

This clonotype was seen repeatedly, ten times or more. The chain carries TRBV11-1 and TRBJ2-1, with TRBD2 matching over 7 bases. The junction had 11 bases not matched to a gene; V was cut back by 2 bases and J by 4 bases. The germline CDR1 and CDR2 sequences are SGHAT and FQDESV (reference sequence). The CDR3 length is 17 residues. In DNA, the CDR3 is TGTGCCAGCAGCTTAAGTCGCGCGGGAGTACTATACAATGAGCAGTTCTTC. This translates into CASSLSRAGVLYNEQFF. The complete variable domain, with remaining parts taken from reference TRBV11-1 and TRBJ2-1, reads EAEVAQSPRYKITEKSQAVAFWCDPISGHATLYWYRQILGQGPELLVQFQDESVVDDSQLPKDRFSAERLKGVDSTLKIQPAELGDSAMYLCASSLSRAGVLYNEQFFGPGTRLTVL.

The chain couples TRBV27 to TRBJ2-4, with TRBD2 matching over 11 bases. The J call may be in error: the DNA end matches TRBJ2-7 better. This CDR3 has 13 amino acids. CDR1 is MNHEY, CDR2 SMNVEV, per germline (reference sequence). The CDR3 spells CASKLAGGHEQYF. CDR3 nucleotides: TGTGCCAGCAAGCTAGCGGGAGGACACGAGCAGTACTTC.

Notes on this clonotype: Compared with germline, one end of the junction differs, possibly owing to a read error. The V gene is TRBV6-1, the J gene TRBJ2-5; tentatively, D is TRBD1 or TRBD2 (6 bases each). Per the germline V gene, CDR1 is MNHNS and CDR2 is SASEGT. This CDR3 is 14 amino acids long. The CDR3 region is CASRGGRGPETQYF. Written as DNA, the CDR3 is TGTGCCAGCAGAGGGGGGCGAGGGCCAGAGACGCAGTACTTC.